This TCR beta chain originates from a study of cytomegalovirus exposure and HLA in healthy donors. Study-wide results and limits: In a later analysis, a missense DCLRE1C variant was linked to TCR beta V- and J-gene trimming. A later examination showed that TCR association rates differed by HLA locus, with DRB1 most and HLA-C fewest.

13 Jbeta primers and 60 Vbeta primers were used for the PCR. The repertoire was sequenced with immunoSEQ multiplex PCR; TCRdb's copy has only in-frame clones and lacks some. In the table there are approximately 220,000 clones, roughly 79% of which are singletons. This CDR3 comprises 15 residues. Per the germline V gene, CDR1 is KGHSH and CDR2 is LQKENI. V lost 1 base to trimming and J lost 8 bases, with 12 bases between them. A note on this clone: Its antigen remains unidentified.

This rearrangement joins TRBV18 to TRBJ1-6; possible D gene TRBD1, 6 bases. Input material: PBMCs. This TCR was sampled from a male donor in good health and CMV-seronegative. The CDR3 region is CASSPLQGNDSPLHF. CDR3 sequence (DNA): TGTGCCAGCTCACCACTACAGGGTAATGATTCACCCCTCCACTTT.